What follows describes a single TCR beta chain. What it binds is unknown. Germline V gene sequence: CDR1 MGHDK, CDR2 SYGVNS. V was clipped by 5 bases and J by 5 bases; unmatched bases: 13. The CDR3 has 17 residues. This sample is part of a study of siplizumab effects on memory and regulatory T cells. Each sample contributed approximately 94,000 TCR templates to the assay. Profiling relied on immunoSEQ multiplex PCR, and the TCRdb table lists in-frame clones only, not all of them. The sample has 100,000 to 110,000 clones, around 92% seen once. Study conclusions and caveats: Naive T cells apparently outstripped memory cells in diversity and seemed major alloresponse contributors.

Sample: CD4+ T cells sorted from blood. The chain couples TRBV25-1 to TRBJ2-5, with TRBD1 matching 11 bases. The TCR sequence derives from a human donor in good health. CDR3 loop: CASSSSPGQGVGETQYF. The CDR3, as DNA: TGTGCCAGCAGTTCTTCCCCGGGACAGGGGGTGGGGGAGACCCAGTACTTC.